The source of this TCR beta chain is a study of blood T cells in healthy people across ages. Whole-study context: Through template switching, about one barcoded beta molecule was captured per two T cells, as measured in model experiments. The study, taken as a whole, reports: TCR beta diversity tracked closely with naive T cell percentage.

As concerns this clonotype: Antigen unknown.

Sample donors were healthy Caucasian individuals that came from Russia, aged roughly 6 to 100. Then a second PCR, running about 7 to 11 cycles, was carried out with a sample-barcoded 5' primer and a J-beta primer mix. TCRdb recomputed calls from the 5' RACE reads with MiXCR, one row per CDR3 protein. The sample includes more than 800,000 distinct CDR3 sequences, 29% of them seen just once. The CDR3 loop spans 18 amino acids. With 4 bases clipped from V and 5 bases from J, the junction kept 11 bases outside the gene matches. The germline gives CDR1 LGHDT, CDR2 YNNKEL (reference sequence). V and J are TRBV3-1 and TRBJ2-5; 15 bases line up with TRBD2. The receptor was derived from a woman aged 80 or over in good health. The sequenced sample consisted of blood. CDR3 sequence: CASSRGWTSGGALETQYF. The CDR3 nucleotides are TGTGCCAGCAGCCGAGGCTGGACTAGCGGGGGGGCTCTGGAGACCCAGTACTTC.